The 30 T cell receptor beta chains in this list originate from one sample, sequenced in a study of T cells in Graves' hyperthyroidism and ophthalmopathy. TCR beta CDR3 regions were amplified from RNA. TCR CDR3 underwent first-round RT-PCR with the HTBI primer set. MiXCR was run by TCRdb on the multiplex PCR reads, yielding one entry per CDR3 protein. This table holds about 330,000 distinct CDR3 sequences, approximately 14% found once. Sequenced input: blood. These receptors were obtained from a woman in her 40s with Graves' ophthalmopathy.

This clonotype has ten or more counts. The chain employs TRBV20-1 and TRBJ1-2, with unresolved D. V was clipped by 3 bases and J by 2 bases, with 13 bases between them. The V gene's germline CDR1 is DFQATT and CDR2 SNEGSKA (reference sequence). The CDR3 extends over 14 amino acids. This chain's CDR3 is CSASSSLLNYGYTF. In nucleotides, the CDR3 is TGCAGTGCTAGTTCCAGCCTTTTGAACTATGGCTACACCTTC.

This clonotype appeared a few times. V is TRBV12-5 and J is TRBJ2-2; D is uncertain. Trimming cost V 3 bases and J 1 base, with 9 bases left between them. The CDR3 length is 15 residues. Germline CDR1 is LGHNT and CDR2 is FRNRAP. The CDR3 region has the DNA TGTGCTAGTGGTTTAGGGTGGAAGAACACCGGGGAGCTGTTTTTT. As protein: CASGLGWKNTGELFF.

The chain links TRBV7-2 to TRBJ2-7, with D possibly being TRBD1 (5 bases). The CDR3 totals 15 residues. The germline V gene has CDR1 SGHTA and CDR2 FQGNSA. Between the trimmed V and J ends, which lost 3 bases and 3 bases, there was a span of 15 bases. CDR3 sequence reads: CASSLSRDSYYEQYF. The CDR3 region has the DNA TGTGCCAGCAGCTTGTCTCGAGACAGCTACTACGAGCAGTACTTC.

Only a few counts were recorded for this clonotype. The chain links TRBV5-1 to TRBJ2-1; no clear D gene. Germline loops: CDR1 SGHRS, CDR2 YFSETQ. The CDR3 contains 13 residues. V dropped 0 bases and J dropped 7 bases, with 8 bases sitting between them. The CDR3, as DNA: TGCGCCAGCAGCTTGGCCTGGCGGAATGAGCAGTTCTTC. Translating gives CASSLAWRNEQFF.

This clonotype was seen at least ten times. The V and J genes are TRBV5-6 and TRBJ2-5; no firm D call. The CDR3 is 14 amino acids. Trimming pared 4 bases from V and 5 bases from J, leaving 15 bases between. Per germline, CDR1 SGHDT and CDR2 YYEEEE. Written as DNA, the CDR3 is TGTGCCAGCAGCCCTACCCGAGCACGCGAGACCCAGTACTTC. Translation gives CASSPTRARETQYF.

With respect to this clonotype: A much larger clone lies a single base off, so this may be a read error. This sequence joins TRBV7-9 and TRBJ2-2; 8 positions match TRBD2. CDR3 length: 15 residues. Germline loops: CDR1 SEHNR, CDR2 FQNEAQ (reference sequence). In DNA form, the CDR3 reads TGCGCCAGCAGCAACATGACTAGCGACACCGGGGAGCTGTTTTTT. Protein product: CASSNMTSDTGELFF.

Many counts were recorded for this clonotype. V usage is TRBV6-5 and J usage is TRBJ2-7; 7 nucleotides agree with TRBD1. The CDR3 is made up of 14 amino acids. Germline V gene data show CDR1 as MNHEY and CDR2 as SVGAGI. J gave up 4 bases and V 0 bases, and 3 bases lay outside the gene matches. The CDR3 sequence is CASSYSQGIYEQYF. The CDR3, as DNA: TGTGCCAGCAGTTACTCACAGGGGATTTACGAGCAGTACTTC.

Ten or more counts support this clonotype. The CDR3 DNA is TGTGCCAGCAGCTTGGGTGCGGTCGATACGCAGTATTTT. Translation gives CASSLGAVDTQYF. The rearrangement joins TRBV5-5 to TRBJ2-3, with D unclear. Germline V gene lookup returns CDR1 SGHKS and CDR2 YYEKEE (reference sequence). Trimming took off 0 bases at V and 6 bases at J, with 8 bases between the two ends. The CDR3 length is 13 residues. The whole variable domain, filled in from reference TRBV5-5 and TRBJ2-3, reads DAGVTQSPTHLIKTRGQQVTLRCSPISGHKSVSWYQQVLGQGPQFIFQYYEKEERGRGNFPDRFSARQFPNYSSELNVNALLLGDSALYLCASSLGAVDTQYFGPGTRLTVL.

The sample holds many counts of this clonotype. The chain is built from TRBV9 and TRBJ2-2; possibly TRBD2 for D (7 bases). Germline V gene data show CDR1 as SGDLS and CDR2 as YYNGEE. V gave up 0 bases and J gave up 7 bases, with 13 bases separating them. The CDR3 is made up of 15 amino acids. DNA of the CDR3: TGTGCCAGCAGCGTAGTCTCGGGGGGCATCGGGGAGCTGTTTTTT. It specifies CASSVVSGGIGELFF.

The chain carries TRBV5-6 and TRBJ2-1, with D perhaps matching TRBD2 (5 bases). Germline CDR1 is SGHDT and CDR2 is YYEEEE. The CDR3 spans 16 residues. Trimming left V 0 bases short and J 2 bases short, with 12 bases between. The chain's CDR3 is CASSLGGAGTYNEQFF. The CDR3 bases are TGTGCCAGCAGCTTGGGGGGAGCTGGGACCTACAATGAGCAGTTCTTC.

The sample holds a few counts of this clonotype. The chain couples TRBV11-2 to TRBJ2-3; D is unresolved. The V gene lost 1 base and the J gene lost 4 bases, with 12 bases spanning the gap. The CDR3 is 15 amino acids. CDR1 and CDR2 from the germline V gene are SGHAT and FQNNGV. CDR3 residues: CASSLVRWLADTQYF. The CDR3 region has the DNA TGTGCCAGCAGCTTAGTTCGTTGGCTCGCAGATACGCAGTATTTT.

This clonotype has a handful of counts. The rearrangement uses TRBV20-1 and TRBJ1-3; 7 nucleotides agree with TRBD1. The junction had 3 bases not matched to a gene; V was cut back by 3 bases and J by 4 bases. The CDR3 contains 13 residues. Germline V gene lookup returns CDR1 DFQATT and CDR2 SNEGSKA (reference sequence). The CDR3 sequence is CSARRDRGNTIYF. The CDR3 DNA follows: TGCAGTGCTAGGCGGGACAGAGGAAACACCATATATTTT.

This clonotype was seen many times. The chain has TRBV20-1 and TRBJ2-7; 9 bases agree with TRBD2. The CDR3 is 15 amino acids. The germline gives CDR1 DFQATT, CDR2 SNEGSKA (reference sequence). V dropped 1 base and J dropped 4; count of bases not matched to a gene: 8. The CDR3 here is CSARAHSGSRYEQYF. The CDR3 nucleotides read TGCAGTGCTAGAGCCCATAGCGGGAGTAGATACGAGCAGTACTTC.

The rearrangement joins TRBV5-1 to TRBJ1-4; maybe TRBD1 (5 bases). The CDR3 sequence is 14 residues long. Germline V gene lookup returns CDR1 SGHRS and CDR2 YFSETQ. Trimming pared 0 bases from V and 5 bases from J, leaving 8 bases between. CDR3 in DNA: TGCGCCAGCAGCTTGGACAGGACCAATGAAAAACTGTTTTTT. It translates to CASSLDRTNEKLFF. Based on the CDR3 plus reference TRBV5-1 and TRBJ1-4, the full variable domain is KAGVTQTPRYLIKTRGQQVTLSCSPISGHRSVSWYQQTPGQGLQFLFEYFSETQRNKGNFPGRFSGRQFSNSRSEMNVSTLELGDSALYLCASSLDRTNEKLFFGSGTQLSVL.

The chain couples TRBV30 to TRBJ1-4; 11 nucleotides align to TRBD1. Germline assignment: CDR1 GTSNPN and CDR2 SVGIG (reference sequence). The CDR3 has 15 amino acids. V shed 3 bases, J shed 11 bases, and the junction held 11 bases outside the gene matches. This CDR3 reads CAWSPGQGALEKLFF. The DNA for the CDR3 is TGTGCCTGGAGCCCCGGACAGGGGGCTTTAGAGAAACTGTTTTTT.

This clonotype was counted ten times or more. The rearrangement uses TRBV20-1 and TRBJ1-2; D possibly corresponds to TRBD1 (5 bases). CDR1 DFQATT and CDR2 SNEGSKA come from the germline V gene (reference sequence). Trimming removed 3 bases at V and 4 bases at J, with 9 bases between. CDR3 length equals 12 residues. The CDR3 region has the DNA TGCAGTGCTAGGCAGGGAATCTATGGCTACACCTTC. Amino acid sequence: CSARQGIYGYTF.

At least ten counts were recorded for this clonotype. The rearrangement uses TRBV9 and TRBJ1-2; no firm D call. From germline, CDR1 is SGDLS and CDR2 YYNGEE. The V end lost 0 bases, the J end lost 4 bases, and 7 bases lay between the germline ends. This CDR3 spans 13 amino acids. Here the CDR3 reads CASSVDSTYGYTF. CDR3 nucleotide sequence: TGTGCCAGCAGCGTAGACAGCACCTATGGCTACACCTTC.

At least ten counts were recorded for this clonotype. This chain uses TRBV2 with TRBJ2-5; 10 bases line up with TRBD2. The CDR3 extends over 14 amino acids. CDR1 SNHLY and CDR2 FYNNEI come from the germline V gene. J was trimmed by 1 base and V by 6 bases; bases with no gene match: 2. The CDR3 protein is CASRSSGSQETQYF. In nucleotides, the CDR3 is TGTGCCAGCAGGTCTAGCGGGAGCCAAGAGACCCAGTACTTC.

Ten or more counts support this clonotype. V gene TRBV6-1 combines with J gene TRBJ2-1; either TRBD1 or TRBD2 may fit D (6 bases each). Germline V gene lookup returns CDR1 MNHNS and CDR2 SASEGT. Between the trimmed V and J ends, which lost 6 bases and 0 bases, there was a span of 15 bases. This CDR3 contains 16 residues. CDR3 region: CASRMGGSSSYNEQFF. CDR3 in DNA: TGTGCCAGCAGGATGGGGGGCTCTAGCTCCTACAATGAGCAGTTCTTC.

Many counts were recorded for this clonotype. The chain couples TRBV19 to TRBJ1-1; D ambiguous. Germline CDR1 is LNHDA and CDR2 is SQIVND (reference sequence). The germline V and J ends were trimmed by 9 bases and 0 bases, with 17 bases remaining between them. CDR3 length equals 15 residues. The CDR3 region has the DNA TGTGCCAGCATGCCGATTCGGGGTTTGAACACTGAAGCTTTCTTT. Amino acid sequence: CASMPIRGLNTEAFF.

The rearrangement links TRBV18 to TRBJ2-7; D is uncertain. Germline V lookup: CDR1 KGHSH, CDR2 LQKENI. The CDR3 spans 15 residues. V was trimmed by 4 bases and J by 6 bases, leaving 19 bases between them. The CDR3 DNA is TGTGCCAGCTCACAATACTCGGGCCCAAGGGTCGAGCAGTACTTC. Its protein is CASSQYSGPRVEQYF.

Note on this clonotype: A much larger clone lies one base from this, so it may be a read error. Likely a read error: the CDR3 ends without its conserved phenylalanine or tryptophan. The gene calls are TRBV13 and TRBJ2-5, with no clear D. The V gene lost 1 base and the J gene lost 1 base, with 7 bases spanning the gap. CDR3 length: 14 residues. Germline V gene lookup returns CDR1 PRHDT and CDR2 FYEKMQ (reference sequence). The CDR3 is CASSLAGVQETQYL. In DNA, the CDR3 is TGTGCCAGCAGCTTAGCCGGAGTCCAAGAGACCCAGTACCTC.

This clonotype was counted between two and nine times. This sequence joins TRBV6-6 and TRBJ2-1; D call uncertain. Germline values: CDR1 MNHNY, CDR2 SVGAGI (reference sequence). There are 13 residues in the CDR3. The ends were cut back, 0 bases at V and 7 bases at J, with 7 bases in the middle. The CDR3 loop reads CASSYSSWNEQFF. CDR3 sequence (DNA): TGTGCCAGCAGTTACTCGTCATGGAATGAGCAGTTCTTC.

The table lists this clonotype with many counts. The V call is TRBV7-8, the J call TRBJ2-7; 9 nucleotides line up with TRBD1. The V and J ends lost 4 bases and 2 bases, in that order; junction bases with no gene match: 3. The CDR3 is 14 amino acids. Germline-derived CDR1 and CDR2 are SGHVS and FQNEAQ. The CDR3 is CASSYRDRAYEQYF. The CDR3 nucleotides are TGTGCCAGCAGCTACCGGGACAGGGCCTACGAGCAGTACTTC.

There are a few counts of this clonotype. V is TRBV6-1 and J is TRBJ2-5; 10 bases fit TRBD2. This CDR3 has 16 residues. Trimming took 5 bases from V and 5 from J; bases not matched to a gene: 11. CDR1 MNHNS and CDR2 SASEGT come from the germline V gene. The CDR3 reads CASSFRLAGAGETQYF. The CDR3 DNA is TGTGCCAGCAGTTTTCGTCTAGCGGGAGCCGGGGAGACCCAGTACTTC.

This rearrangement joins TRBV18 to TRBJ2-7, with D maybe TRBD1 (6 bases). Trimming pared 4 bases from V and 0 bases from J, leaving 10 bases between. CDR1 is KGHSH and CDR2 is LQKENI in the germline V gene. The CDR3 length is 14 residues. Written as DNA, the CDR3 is TGTGCCAGCTCACAAGGACAGACCTCCTACGAGCAGTACTTC. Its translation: CASSQGQTSYEQYF.

CDR3 nucleotides: TGTGCCATCAGTGACTTGGGAAACCAGTACTTC. Translating it yields CAISDLGNQYF. The V call is TRBV10-3, the J call TRBJ2-5, with D hard to call. V lost 3 bases and J 10 bases, leaving 9 bases between the germline ends. This CDR3 comprises 11 residues. From germline, CDR1 is ENHRY and CDR2 SYGVKD.

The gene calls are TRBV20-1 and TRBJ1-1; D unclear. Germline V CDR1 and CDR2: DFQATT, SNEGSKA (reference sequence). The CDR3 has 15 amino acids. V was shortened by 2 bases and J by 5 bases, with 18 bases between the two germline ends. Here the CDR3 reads CSARRFRGRGTEAFF. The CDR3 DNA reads TGCAGTGCTAGAAGGTTTAGAGGGAGAGGGACTGAAGCTTTCTTT.

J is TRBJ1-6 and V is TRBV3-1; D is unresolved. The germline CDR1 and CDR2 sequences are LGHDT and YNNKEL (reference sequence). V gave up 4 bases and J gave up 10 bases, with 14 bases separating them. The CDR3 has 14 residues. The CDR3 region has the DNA TGTGCCAGCAGCCCAGACATCGAAGGCTCACCCCTCCACTTT. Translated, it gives CASSPDIEGSPLHF.

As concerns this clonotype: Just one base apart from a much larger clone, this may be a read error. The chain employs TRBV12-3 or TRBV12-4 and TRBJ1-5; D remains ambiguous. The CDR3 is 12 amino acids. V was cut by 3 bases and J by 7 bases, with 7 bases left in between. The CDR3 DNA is TGTGCCAGCAGTTTTAGGAGACAGCCCCAGCATTTT. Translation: CASSFRRQPQHF.